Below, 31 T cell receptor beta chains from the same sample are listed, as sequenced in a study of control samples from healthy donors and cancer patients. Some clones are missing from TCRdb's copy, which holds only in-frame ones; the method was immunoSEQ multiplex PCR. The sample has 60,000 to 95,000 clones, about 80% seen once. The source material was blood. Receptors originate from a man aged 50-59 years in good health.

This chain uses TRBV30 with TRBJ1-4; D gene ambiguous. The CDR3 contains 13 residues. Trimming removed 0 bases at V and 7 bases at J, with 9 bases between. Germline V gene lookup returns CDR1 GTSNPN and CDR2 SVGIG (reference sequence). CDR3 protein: CAWSVSNGEKLFF. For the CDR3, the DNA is TGTGCCTGGAGTGTATCAAACGGTGAAAAACTGTTTTTT. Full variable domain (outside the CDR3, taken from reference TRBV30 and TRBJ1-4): SQTIHQWPATLVQPVGSPLSLECTVEGTSNPNLYWYRQAAGRGLQLLFYSVGIGQISSEVPQNLSASRPQDRQFILSSKKLLLSDSGFYLCAWSVSNGEKLFFGSGTQLSVL.

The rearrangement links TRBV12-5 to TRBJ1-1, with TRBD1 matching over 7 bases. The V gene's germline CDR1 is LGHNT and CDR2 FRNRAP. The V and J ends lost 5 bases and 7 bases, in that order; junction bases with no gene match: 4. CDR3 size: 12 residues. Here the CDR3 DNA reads TGTGCTAGTGGTCCCCGGGACAGTGAAGCTTTCTTT. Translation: CASGPRDSEAFF.

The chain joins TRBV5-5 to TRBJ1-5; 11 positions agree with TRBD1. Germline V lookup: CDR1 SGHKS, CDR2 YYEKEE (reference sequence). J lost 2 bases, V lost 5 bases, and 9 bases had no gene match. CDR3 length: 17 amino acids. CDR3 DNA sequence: TGTGCCAGCAGGTTTGGAGGGACAGGGGGGGGCAATCAGCCCCAGCATTTT. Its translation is CASRFGGTGGGNQPQHF.

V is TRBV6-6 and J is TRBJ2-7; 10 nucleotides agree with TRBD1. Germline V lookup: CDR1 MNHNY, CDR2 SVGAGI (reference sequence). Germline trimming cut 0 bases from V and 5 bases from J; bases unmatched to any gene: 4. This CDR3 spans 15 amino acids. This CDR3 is CASSYSIGTGDEQYF. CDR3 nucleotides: TGTGCCAGCAGTTACTCGATTGGGACAGGGGACGAGCAGTACTTC.

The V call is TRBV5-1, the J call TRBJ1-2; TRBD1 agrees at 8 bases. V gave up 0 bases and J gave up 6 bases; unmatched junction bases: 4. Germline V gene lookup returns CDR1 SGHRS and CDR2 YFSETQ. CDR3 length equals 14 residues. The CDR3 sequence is CASSLDRGLDGYTF. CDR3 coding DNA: TGCGCCAGCAGCTTGGACAGGGGGTTGGATGGCTACACCTTC.

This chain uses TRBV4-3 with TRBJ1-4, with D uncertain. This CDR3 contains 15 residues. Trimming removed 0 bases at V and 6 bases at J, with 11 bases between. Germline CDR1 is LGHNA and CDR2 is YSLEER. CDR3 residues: CASSQEGGPDEKLFF. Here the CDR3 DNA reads TGCGCCAGCAGCCAAGAAGGTGGGCCAGATGAAAAACTGTTTTTT.

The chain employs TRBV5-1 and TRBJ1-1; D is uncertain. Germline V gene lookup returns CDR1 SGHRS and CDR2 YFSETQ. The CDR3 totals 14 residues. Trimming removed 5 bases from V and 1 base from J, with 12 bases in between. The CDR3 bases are TGCGCCAGCAGGTACACTACAAGGAACACTGAAGCTTTCTTT. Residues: CASRYTTRNTEAFF. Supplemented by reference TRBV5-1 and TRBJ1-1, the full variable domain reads KAGVTQTPRYLIKTRGQQVTLSCSPISGHRSVSWYQQTPGQGLQFLFEYFSETQRNKGNFPGRFSGRQFSNSRSEMNVSTLELGDSALYLCASRYTTRNTEAFFGQGTRLTVV.

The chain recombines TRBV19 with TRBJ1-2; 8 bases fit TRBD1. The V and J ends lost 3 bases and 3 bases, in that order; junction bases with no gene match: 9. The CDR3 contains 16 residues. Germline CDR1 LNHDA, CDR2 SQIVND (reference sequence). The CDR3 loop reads CASSIRTGFGHYGYTF. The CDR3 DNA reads TGTGCCAGTAGTATCAGGACAGGGTTTGGTCACTATGGCTACACCTTC.

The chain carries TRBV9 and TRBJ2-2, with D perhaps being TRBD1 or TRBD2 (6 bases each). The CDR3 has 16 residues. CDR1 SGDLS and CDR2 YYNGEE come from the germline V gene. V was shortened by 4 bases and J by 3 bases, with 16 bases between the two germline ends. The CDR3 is CASSWGASVYTGELFF. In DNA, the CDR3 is TGTGCCAGCAGCTGGGGGGCTAGCGTCTACACCGGGGAGCTGTTTTTT.

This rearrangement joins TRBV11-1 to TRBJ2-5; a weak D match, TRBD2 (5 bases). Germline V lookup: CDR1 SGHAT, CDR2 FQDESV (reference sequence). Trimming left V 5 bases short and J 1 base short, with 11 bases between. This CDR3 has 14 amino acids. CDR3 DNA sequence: TGTGCCAGCAGCCCCTCGAGCGGCCAAGAGACCCAGTACTTC. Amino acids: CASSPSSGQETQYF.

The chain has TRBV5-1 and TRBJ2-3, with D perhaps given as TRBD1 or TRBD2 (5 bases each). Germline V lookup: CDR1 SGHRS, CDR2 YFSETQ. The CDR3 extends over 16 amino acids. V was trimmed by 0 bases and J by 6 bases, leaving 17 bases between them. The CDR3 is CASSLALGTARDTQYF. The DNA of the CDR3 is TGCGCCAGCAGCTTGGCCTTAGGGACGGCCAGGGATACGCAGTATTTT.

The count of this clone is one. For the CDR3, the DNA is TGTGCCAGCAGCTTAGAAGCCCTAACTAGCGGGTTAAGCTCCTACGAGCAGTACTTC. It yields the protein CASSLEALTSGLSSYEQYF. This sequence joins TRBV11-2 and TRBJ2-7, with TRBD2 identical over 9 bases. Germline trimming cut 0 bases from V and 0 bases from J; bases unmatched to any gene: 12. Germline V lookup: CDR1 SGHAT, CDR2 FQNNGV. CDR3 size: 19 residues.

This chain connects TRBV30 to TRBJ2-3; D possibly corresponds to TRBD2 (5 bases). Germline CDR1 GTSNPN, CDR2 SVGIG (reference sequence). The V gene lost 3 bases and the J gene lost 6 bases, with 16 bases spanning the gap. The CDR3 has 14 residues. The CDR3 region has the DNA TGTGCCTGGAGGGAGGAAAGCTCTGGGGATACGCAGTATTTT. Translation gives CAWREESSGDTQYF.

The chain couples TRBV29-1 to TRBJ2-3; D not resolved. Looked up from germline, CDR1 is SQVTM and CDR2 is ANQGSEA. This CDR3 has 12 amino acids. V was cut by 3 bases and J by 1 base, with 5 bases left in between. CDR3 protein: CSVEAGTDTQYF. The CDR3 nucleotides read TGCAGCGTTGAGGCGGGCACAGATACGCAGTATTTT.

The CDR3 region is CASRRTGVDTEAFF. The CDR3 nucleotides read TGTGCCAGCAGACGGACAGGGGTTGACACTGAAGCTTTCTTT. This chain joins TRBV7-9 and TRBJ1-1, with 9 bases fitting TRBD1. Germline V lookup: CDR1 SEHNR, CDR2 FQNEAQ (reference sequence). This CDR3 has 14 residues. V lost 6 bases and J lost 3; bases outside the gene matches: 5.

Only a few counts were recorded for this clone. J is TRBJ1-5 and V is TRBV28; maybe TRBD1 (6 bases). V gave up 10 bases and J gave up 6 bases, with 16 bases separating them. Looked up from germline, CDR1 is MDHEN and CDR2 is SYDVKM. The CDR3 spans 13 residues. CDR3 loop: CATRQEAFQPQHF. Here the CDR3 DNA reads TGTGCCACCCGACAGGAGGCTTTTCAGCCCCAGCATTTT.

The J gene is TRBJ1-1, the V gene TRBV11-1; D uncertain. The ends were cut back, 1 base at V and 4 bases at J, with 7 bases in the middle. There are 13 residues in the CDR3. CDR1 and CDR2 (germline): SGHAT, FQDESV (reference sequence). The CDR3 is CASSLGLGTEAFF. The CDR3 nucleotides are TGTGCCAGCAGCTTAGGCCTGGGCACTGAAGCTTTCTTT.

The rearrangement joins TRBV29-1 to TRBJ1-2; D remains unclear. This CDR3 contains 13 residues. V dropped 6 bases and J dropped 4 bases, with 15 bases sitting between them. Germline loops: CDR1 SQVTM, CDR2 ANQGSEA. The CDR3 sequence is CSVPGSDAYGYTF. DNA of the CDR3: TGCAGCGTACCCGGGTCAGACGCCTATGGCTACACCTTC.

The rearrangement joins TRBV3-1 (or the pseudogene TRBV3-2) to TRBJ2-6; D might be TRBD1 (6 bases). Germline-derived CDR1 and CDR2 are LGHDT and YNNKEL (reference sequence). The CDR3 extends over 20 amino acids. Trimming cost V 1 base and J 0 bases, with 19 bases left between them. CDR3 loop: CASSQGWVGRGYSGANVLTF. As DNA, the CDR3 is TGTGCCAGCAGCCAAGGATGGGTAGGCAGGGGTTACTCTGGGGCCAACGTCCTGACTTTC.

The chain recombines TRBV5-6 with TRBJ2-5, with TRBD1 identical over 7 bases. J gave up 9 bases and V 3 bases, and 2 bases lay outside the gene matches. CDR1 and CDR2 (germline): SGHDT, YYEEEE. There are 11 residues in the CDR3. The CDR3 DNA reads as TGTGCCAGCAGCTGGGGACAGTCCCAGTACTTC. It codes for CASSWGQSQYF.

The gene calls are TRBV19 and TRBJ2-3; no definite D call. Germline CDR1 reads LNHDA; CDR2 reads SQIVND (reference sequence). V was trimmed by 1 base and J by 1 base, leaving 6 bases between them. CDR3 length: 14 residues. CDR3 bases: TGTGCCAGTAGTATAGGCGCAGGCACAGATACGCAGTATTTT. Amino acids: CASSIGAGTDTQYF.

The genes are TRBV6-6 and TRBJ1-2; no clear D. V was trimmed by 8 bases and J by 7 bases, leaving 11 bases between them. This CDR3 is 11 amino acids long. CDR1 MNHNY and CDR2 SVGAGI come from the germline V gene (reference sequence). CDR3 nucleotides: TGTGCCAGCTATGGGGAGGGTGGCTACACCTTC. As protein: CASYGEGGYTF.

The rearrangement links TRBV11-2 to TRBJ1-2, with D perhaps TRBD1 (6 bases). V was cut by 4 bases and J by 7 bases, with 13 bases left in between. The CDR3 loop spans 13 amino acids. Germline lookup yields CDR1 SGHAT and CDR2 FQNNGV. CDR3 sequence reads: CASSSGQSGGYTF. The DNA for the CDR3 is TGTGCCAGCAGCTCTGGACAGTCTGGTGGCTACACCTTC.

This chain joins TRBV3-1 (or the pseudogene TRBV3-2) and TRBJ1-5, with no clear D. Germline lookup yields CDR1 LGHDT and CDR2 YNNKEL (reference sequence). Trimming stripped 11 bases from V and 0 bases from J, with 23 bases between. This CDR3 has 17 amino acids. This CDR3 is CALSSNPELLSNQPQHF. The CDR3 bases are TGTGCCCTATCCTCGAACCCGGAACTACTTAGCAATCAGCCCCAGCATTTT.

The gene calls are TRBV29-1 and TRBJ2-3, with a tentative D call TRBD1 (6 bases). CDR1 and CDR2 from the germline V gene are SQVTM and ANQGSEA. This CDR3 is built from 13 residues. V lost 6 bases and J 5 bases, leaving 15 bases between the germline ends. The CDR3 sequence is CSVDRDIQDTQYF. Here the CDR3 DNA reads TGCAGCGTCGACCGGGACATTCAAGATACGCAGTATTTT.

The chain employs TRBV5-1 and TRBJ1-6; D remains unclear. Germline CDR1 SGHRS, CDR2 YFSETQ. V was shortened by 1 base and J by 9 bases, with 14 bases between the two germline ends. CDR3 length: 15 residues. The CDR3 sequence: CASSLNTGQISPLHF. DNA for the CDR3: TGCGCCAGCAGCTTGAATACCGGGCAGATTTCACCCCTCCACTTT.

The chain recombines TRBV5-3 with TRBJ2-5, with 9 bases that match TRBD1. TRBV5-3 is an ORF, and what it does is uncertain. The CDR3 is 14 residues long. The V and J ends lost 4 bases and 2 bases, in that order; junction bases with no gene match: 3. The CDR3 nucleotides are TGTGCCAGAAGCAGGACAGGGGAACAAGAGACCCAGTACTTC. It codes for CARSRTGEQETQYF.

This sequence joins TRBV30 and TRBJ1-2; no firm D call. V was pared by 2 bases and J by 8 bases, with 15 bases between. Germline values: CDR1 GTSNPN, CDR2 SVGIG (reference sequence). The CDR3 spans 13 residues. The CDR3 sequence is CAWSKGTGRGYTF. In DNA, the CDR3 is TGTGCCTGGAGTAAGGGTACCGGGAGAGGCTACACCTTC.

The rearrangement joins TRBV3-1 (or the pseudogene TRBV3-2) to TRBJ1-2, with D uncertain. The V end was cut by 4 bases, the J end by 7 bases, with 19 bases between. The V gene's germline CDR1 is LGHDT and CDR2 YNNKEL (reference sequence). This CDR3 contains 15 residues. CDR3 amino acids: CASSPPSYKVFGYTF. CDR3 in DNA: TGTGCCAGCAGCCCGCCGAGTTATAAGGTTTTTGGCTACACCTTC.

The CDR3 DNA sequence: TGTGCCAGCAGTGAAACACGGGGACAGGGGACTAAACTGCCAGATACGCAGTATTTT. It encodes CASSETRGQGTKLPDTQYF. The rearrangement joins TRBV6-1 to TRBJ2-3; 10 bases fit TRBD1. The germline gives CDR1 MNHNS, CDR2 SASEGT. The CDR3 is made up of 19 amino acids. V gave up 2 bases and J gave up 4 bases; unmatched junction bases: 15.

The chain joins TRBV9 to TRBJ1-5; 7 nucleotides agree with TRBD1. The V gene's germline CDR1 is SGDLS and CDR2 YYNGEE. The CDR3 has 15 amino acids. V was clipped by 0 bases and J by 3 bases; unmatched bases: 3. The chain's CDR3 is CASSVGGGINQPQHF. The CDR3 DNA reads TGTGCCAGCAGCGTAGGAGGGGGCATCAATCAGCCCCAGCATTTT.